This T cell receptor beta chain was sequenced in a study of T cell changes during pregnancy in multiple sclerosis. Some clones are missing from TCRdb's copy, which holds only in-frame ones; the method was immunoSEQ multiplex PCR. The table shows around 39,000 clones, with around 92% occurring only once. The CDR3 spans 13 residues. CDR1 SGHNT and CDR2 YYREEE come from the germline V gene (reference sequence). V was trimmed by 0 bases and J by 6 bases, leaving 8 bases between them. Specimen: PBMCs (not recorded whether the cells were cultured). The V call is TRBV5-4, the J call TRBJ2-3; D possibly corresponds to TRBD2 (6 bases). This receptor was identified in a female donor with multiple sclerosis, enrolled in a pregnancy study. For the CDR3, the DNA is TGTGCCAGCAGCTTGGATCGGGGGGATACGCAGTATTTT. It specifies CASSLDRGDTQYF.